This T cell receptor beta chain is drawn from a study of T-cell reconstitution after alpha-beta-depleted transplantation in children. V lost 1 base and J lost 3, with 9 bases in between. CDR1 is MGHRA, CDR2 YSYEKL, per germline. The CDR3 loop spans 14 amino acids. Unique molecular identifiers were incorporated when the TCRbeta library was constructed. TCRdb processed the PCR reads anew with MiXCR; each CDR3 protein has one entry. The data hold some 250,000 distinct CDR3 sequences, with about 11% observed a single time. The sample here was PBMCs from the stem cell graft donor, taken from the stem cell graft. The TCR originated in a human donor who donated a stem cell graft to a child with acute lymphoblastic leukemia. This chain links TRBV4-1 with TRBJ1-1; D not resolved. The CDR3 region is CASSQAPGDTEAFF. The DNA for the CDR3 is TGCGCCAGCAGCCAAGCACCGGGTGACACTGAAGCTTTCTTT.